The T cell receptor (beta chain) described here comes from a study of T-cell reconstitution after alpha-beta-depleted transplantation in children. Study findings and constraints: Alpha-beta T cells about two months after transplant reportedly derived from several hundred expanded graft clones.

Unique molecular identifiers were incorporated into the prepared TCRbeta library. TCRdb independently ran MiXCR on the PCR reads; one entry per CDR3 protein. The repertoire has around 64,000 distinct CDR3 sequences, about a tenth of them found once; the top ten carry around 13%. This clonotype has at least ten counts. Its antigen remains unknown. The sample consisted of PBMCs, taken before TCRalphabeta/CD19-depleted stem cell transplant. This clonotype was sampled from a boy aged 5 to 17 with acute myeloid leukemia, due to receive a stem cell transplant.

The CDR3: CASSFGRSVSVLHF. Here the CDR3 DNA reads TGTGCCAGCAGCTTTGGCAGATCGGTCAGCGTCCTCCACTTT. The chain has TRBV7-2 and TRBJ1-6; D call uncertain. V shed 3 bases and J shed 15 bases, with 18 bases lying between them. Germline CDR1 is SGHTA and CDR2 is FQGNSA. CDR3 length: 14 residues.